This TCR beta chain was documented in a study of CD8 T cells in ankylosing spondylitis. With 2 bases removed from V and 0 bases from J, the gap between germline ends came to 2 bases. The CDR3 extends over 12 amino acids. Germline lookup yields CDR1 SGHRS and CDR2 YFSETQ. Many counts were recorded for this clonotype. TCRdb processed the 5' RACE reads anew with MiXCR; each CDR3 protein has one entry. The sample includes approximately 92,000 distinct CDR3 sequences, roughly 9.6% of them seen just once. The J gene is TRBJ2-5, the V gene TRBV5-1; D ambiguous. This sequence was found in a male donor with ankylosing spondylitis or in good health (not recorded which). Sequenced sample: blood, either unsorted or a sorted T cell fraction (not recorded which). The CDR3 reads CASSFDQETQYF. The CDR3 DNA reads as TGCGCCAGCAGCTTTGACCAAGAGACCCAGTACTTC.